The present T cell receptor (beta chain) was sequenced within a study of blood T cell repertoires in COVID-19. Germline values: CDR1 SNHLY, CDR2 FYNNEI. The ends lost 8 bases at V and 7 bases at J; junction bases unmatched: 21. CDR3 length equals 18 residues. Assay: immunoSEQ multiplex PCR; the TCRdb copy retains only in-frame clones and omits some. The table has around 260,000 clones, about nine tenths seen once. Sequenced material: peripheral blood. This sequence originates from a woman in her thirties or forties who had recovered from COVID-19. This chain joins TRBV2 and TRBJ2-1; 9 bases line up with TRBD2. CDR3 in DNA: TGTGCCAGCTCCCCGAAAGGGCTAGCGGGAACCCAGGGGAATGAGCAGTTCTTC. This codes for CASSPKGLAGTQGNEQFF.